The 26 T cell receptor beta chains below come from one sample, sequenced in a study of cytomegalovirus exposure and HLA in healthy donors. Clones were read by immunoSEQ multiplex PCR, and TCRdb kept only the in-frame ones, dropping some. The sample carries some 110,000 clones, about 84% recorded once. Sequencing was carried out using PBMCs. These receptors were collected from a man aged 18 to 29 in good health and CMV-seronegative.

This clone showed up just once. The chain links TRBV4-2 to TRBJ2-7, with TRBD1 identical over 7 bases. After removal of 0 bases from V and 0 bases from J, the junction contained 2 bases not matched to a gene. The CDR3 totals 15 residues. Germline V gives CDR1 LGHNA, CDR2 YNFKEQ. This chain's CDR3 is CASSQEGQSSYEQYF. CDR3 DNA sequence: TGTGCCAGCAGCCAAGAGGGACAGAGCTCCTACGAGCAGTACTTC.

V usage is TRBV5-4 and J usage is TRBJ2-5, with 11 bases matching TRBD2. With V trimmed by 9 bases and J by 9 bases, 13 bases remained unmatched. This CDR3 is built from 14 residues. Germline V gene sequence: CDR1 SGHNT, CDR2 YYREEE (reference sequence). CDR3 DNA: TGTGCCATCCCGGTTAGCGGGGGGGGTCGGGCCCAGTACTTC. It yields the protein CAIPVSGGGRAQYF. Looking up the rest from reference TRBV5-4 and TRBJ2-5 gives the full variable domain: ETGVTQSPTHLIKTRGQQVTLRCSSQSGHNTVSWYQQALGQGPQFIFQYYREEENGRGNFPPRFSGLQFPNYSSELNVNALELDDSALYLCAIPVSGGGRAQYFGPGTRLLVL.

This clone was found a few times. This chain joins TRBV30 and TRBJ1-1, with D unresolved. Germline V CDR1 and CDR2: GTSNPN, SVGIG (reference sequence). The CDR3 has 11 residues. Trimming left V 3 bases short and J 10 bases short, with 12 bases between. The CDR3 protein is CAWSGRSGAFF. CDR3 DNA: TGTGCCTGGAGCGGGAGATCTGGAGCTTTCTTT.

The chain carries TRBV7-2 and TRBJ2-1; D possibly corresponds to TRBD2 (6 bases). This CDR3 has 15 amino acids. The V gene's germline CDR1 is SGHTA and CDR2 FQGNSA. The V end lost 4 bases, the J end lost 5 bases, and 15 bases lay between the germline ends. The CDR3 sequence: CASSSQRRDDNEQFF. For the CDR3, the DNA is TGTGCCAGCAGCTCCCAGCGGAGGGATGACAATGAGCAGTTCTTC.

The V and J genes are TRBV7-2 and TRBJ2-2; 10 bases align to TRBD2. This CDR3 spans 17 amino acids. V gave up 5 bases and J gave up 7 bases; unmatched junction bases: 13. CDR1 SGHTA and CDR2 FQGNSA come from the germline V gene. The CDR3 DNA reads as TGTGCCAGCAGCCCTCGATCGAGCGGGGGGGCCGGCGGGGAGCTGTTTTTT. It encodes CASSPRSSGGAGGELFF.

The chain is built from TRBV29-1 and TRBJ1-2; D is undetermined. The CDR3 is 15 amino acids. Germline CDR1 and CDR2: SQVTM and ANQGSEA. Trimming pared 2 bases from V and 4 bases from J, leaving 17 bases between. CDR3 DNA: TGCAGCGTTGAACCCTTGACAAGGCTCGGCTATGGCTACACCTTC. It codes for CSVEPLTRLGYGYTF.

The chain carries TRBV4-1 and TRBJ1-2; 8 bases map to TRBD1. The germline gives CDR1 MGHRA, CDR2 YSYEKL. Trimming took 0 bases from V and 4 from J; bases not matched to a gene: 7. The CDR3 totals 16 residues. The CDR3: CASSQEATGASYGYTF. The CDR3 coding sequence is TGCGCCAGCAGCCAAGAGGCGACAGGGGCCTCCTATGGCTACACCTTC.

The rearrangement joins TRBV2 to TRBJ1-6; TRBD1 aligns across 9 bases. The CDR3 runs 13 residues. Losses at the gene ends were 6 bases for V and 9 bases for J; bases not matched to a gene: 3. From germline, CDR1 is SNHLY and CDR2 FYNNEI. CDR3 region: CASSGQGSSPLHF. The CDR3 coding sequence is TGTGCCAGCAGCGGACAGGGGAGTTCACCCCTCCACTTT.

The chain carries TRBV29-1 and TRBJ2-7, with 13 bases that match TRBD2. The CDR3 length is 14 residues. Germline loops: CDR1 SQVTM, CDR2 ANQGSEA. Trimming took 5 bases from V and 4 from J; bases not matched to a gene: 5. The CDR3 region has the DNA TGCAGCGTTTTGGGACTAGCGGGATTATACGAGCAGTACTTC. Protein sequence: CSVLGLAGLYEQYF.

CDR3 region: CASSMQRDTGELFF. CDR3 bases: TGTGCCAGCTCAATGCAGCGGGACACCGGGGAGCTGTTTTTT. This chain uses TRBV18 with TRBJ2-2; possibly TRBD2 for D (6 bases). The CDR3 has 14 amino acids. V lost 5 bases and J 3 bases, leaving 10 bases between the germline ends. Germline V CDR1 and CDR2: KGHSH, LQKENI.

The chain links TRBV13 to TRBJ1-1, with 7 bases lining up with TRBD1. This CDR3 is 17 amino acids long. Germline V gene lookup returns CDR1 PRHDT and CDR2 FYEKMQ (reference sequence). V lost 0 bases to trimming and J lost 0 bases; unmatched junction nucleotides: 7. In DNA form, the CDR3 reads TGTGCCAGCAGCTTAGGCACGGGACAGCTGATGAACACTGAAGCTTTCTTT. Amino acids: CASSLGTGQLMNTEAFF.

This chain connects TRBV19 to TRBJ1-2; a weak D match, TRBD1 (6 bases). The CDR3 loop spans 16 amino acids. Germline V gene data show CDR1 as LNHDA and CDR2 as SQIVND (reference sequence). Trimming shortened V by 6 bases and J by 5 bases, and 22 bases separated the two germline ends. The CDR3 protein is CASSNPTGRTGYGYTF. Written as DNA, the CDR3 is TGTGCCAGTAGCAACCCGACAGGCCGGACGGGGTATGGCTACACCTTC.

Here the CDR3 DNA reads TGTGCCAGTAGTCCGTTGGGACAGCTTACTTCCTACGAGCAGTACTTC. This encodes CASSPLGQLTSYEQYF. The chain joins TRBV19 to TRBJ2-7; TRBD1 matches at 7 bases. This CDR3 is built from 16 residues. V gave up 5 bases and J gave up 1 base; unmatched junction bases: 11. Germline V CDR1 and CDR2: LNHDA, SQIVND (reference sequence).

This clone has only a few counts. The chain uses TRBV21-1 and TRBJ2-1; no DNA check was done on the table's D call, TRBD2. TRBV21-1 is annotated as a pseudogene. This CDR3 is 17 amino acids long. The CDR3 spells CASSAPRLERFDNEQFF. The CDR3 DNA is TGTGCCAGCAGCGCCCCCAGACTAGAGAGGTTCGACAATGAGCAGTTCTTC.

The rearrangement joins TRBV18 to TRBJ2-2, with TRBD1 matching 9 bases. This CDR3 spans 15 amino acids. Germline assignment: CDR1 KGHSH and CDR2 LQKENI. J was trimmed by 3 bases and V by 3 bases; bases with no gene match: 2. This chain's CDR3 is CASSPGQGDTGELFF. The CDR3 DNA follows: TGTGCCAGCTCACCGGGACAGGGTGACACCGGGGAGCTGTTTTTT.

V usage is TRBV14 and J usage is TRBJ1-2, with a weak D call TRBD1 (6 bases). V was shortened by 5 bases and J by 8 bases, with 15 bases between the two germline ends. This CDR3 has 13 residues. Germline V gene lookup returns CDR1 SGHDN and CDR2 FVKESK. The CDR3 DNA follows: TGTGCCAGCAGCGTAACCAGGGGACGGGGCTACACCTTC. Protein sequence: CASSVTRGRGYTF.

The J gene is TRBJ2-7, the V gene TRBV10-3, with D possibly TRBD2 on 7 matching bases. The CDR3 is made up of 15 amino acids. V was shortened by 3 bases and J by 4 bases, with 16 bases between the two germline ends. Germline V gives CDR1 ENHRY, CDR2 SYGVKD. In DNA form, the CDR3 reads TGTGCCATCAGTGAAACCCGGGGGGCCTGGTACGAGCAGTACTTC. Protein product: CAISETRGAWYEQYF.

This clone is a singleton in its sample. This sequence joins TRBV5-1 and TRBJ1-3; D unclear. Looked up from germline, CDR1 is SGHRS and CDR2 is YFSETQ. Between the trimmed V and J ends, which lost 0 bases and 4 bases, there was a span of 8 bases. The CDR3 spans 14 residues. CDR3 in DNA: TGCGCCAGCAGCTTGGCCGCGGGGGGAAACACCATATATTTT. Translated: CASSLAAGGNTIYF.

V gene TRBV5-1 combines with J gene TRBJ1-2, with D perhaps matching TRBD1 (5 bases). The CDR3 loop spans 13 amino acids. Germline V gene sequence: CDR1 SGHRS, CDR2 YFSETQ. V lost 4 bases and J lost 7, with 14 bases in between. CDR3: CASSQIQESGYTF. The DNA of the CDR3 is TGCGCCAGCAGCCAGATACAGGAGAGTGGCTACACCTTC.

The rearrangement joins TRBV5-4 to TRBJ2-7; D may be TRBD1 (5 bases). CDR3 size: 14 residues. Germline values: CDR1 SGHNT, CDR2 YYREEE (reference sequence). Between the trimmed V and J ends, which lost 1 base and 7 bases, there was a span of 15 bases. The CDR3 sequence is CASSLNRQGMEQYF. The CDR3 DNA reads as TGTGCCAGCAGCTTGAATAGGCAGGGCATGGAGCAGTACTTC.

The CDR3 region has the DNA TGTGCCAGCAGCGAATACAGGGGAGCCTACGAGCAGTACTTC. Its protein product is CASSEYRGAYEQYF. This chain links TRBV13 with TRBJ2-7; 7 nucleotides match TRBD1. The ends lost 5 bases at V and 2 bases at J; junction bases unmatched: 6. CDR3 length equals 14 residues. Germline-derived CDR1 and CDR2 are PRHDT and FYEKMQ (reference sequence).

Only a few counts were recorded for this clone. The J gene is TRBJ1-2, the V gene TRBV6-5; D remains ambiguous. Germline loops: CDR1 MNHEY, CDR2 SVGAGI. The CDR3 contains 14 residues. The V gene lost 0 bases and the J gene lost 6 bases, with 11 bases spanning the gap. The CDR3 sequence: CASSYSRGLNGYTF. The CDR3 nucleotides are TGTGCCAGCAGTTACTCACGGGGTCTGAATGGCTACACCTTC.

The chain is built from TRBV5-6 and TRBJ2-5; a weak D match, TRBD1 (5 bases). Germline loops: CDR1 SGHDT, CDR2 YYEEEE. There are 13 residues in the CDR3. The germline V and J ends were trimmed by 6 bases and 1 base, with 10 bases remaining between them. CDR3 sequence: CASTLGVQETQYF. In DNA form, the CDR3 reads TGTGCCAGCACCCTAGGGGTCCAAGAGACCCAGTACTTC.

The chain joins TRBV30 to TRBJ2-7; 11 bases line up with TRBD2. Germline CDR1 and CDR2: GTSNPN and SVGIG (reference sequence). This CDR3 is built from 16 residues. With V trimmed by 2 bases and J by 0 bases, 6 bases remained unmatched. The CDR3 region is CAWSQVSGGGSYEQYF. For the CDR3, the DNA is TGTGCCTGGAGTCAAGTTAGCGGGGGGGGCTCCTACGAGCAGTACTTC.

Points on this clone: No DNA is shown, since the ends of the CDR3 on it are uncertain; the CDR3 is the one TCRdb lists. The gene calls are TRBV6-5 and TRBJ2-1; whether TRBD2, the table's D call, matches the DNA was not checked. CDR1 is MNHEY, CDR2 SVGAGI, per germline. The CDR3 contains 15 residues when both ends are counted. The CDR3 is CASSSSGGLGNEQFF.

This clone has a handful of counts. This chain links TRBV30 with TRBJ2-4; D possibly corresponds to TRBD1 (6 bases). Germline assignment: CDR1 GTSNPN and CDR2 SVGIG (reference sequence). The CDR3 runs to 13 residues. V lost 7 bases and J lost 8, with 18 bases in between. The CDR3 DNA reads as TGTGCCTCGGACAGTGGGGATGTGGACATTCAGTACTTC. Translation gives CASDSGDVDIQYF.